This T cell receptor (beta chain) was recovered during a study of shared clonotypes between healthy human individuals (dated by TCRdb to about 2020). Background for the entire study: The cohort comprised two women and a few men aged 18 to 49 years. For each donor, CD4 naive and CD4 memory were each given three plates, CD8 naive was given two plates, and CD8 memory was given one plate. Blood TCR repertoires of roughly 5 healthy adults were deeply sequenced to estimate repertoire size and the extent of clonotype sharing between individuals. To increase sequencing depth and limit assay-specific biases, different laboratories used diverse techniques to prepare libraries and sequence TCR repertoires. Between about 0.94 and 8.9 billion PBMCs per donor were obtained by leukapheresis.

Results the study describes overall, beyond this receptor: Only blood was sampled, and tissue TCR repertoires likely differ from those in blood. Naive subsets generally had larger estimated clonotype richness than memory subsets did. Sharing across a handful of donors was observed for around 5% of naive CD4, over 3% of naive CD8, about 2.5% of memory CD4, and about 0.4% of memory CD8 clonotypes. Because the study included only a small number of donors, the genetic and exposure-history diversity represented was limited. Incomplete sequencing was indicated by rarefaction of sorted-subset datasets, despite the large sequencing depth. Pairwise subsampling indicated that sequencing depth was expected to affect the degree of clonotype sharing among donors. Compared with non-shared clonotypes, the clonotypes found in all four sorted-subset donors had higher generation probabilities.

Using the deep immunoSEQ assay, TCR CDR3 regions were amplified from genomic DNA by multiplex PCR. Genomic DNA extracted from each cell subset was distributed evenly over all wells of several immunoSEQ 96-well plates, and each plate served as one replicate. For sorted subsets, each replicate PCR was loaded with around 220 ng genomic DNA, equivalent to approximately 27,000 T cell genomes. The purified libraries were quantified using a Qubit 3.0 fluorometer, sized with a Bioanalyzer 2100, and then quantified again using the KAPA Library Quantification kit. Every immunoSEQ 96-well plate was sequenced on a dedicated single-read 150-cycle Illumina NextSeq 550 flow cell. As for how the authors treated the data: The immunoSEQ output contained only junctional sequences without quality scores, so filtering could not match that applied to full-length reads. Sequences were annotated with PyIR, a Python wrapper for IgBLAST v1.9, using IMGT germline references to assign V/J genes and CDR3. Reads were filtered out if the reads had weak V/J assignments (E-value above 1e-6), no CDR3, stop codons, out-of-frame junctions, or ambiguous translated residues. V3J clonotypes were defined by identical inferred V gene, J gene, and CDR3 amino acid sequence. To compute the percentage overlap between repertoires, the number of shared unique clonotypes was divided by the size of the smaller repertoire. Three approaches were used to assess repertoire richness: RTK rarefaction, the Chao1 estimator, and Recon v2.1 estimates of unobserved clonotypes. For all TCRbeta clonotypes obtained by the gDNA method from a handful of donors, generation probabilities were computed with OLGA. TCRdb took over this immuneACCESS table, retaining in-frame rearrangements with V and J assigned. Such tables are incomplete; in checked studies, under half of the missing clones stem from an unresolved V gene, and the remainder is unexplained. The V and J calls and clone size were taken over from that table, and D and trimming were inferred from the DNA. This sample is represented by roughly 2 million clones; roughly 94% of them were singletons. The ten largest clonotypes hold 0.13% of the sample.

The V end loses 4 bases and the J end loses 4 bases, and a stretch of 11 bases separates them. Including the terminal cysteine and phenylalanine, the CDR3 comprises 14 residues. Only the CDR3 region is kept as DNA, spanning 42 bases read in frame from base 1. CDR1 and CDR2, per the germline V gene, are MNHNS and SASEGT. Donors were healthy HIV-negative adults with no recently reported acute infections or vaccinations. Every donor was a Caucasian adult residing in Nashville, Tennessee, USA. CD4+ T cells were enriched by magnetic negative selection, after which naive cells were positively selected on CD45RA and the negative fraction was taken as the memory subset. Blood was obtained by leukapheresis, after which PBMCs were separated by Ficoll-Histopaque density gradient centrifugation and cryopreserved in liquid nitrogen vapor phase. Analytical flow cytometry was used to check the purity and quantity of each magnetically sorted T cell population. From each sorted fraction, genomic DNA was isolated and quantified by UV absorbance on a Nanodrop 2000c.

Worth noting for this clone: This receptor's antigen is unknown. The input lacks base qualities; no much larger clone sits a single base away.

The chain employs TRBV6-1 and TRBJ1-5; the D gene is perhaps TRBD1, on 5 matching bases. The sample taken for sequencing was naive CD4+ T cells sorted from blood. This sample's cell subset or site label indicates: CD45RA+ positively selected. The TCR was taken from a young man in good health. The bases read TGTGCCAGCAGTGCTGGGGGTCCTAATCAGCCCCAGCATTTT. Translated, this gives CASSAGGPNQPQHF.